The clone carrying this T cell receptor (beta chain) has ten or more counts. The antigen is undetermined. The data were taken from a study of T cells after posttransplantation cyclophosphamide. Study-level points and caveats: Later blood repertoires were often dominated by clones from the donor CD8+ memory compartment. TRB clonality was highly associated with recipient CMV seropositivity and reactivation.

Sequencing used immunoSEQ multiplex PCR; TCRdb keeps in-frame clones, though not all of them. The repertoire consists of roughly 14,000 clones, none detected only once. Cyclophosphamide on days +3 and +4 followed busulfan-fludarabine conditioning and a marrow graft. V trimming: 1 base; J trimming: 5 bases; junction bases outside the gene matches: 8. Looked up from germline, CDR1 is LNHDA and CDR2 is SQIVND (reference sequence). The CDR3 loop spans 15 amino acids. This chain links TRBV19 with TRBJ2-7; 7 bases line up with TRBD1. This TCR derives from a female patient in her 40s who received an allogeneic stem cell transplant from a related donor, was CMV-positive, and had no GVHD. T cells may partly derive from the graft donor. The source material was PBMCs, sampled around 1,100 days after allogeneic stem cell transplant with posttransplant cyclophosphamide. In DNA form, the CDR3 reads TGTGCCAGTAGTATAGCCCAGGACAGGAGCCACGAGCAGTACTTC. It specifies CASSIAQDRSHEQYF.